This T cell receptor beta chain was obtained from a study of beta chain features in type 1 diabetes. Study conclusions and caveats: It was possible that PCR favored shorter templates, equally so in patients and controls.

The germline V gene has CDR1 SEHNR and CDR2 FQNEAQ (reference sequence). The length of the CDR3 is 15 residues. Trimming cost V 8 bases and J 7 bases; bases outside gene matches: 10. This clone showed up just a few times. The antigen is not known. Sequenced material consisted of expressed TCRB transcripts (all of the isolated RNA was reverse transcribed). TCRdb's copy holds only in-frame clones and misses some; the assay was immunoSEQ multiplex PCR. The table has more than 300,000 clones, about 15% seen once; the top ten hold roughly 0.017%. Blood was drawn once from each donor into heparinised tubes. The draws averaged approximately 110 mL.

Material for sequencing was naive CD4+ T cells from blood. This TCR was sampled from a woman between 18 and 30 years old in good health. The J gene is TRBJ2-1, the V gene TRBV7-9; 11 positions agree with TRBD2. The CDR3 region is CASFPGLAGGNEQFF. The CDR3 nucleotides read TGTGCCAGCTTCCCAGGGCTAGCGGGAGGAAATGAGCAGTTCTTC.